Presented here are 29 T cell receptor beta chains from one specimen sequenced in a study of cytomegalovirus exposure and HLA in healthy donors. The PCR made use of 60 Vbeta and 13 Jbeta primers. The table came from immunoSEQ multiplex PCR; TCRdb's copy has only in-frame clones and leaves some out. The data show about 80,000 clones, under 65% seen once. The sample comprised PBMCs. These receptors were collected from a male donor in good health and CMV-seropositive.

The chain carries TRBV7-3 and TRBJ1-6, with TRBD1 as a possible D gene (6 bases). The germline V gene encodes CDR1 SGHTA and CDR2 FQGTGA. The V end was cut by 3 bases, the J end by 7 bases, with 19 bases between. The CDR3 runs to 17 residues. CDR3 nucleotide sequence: TGTGCCAGCAGCTTCCCAGACCCCCGGACAGAGAATTCACCCCTCCACTTT. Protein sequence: CASSFPDPRTENSPLHF.

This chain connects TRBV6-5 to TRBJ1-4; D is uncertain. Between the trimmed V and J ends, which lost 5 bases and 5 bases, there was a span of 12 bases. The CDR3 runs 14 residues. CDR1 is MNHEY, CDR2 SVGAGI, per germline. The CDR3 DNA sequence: TGTGCCAGCAGTACGCTCGACTTAAATGAAAAACTGTTTTTT. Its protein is CASSTLDLNEKLFF.

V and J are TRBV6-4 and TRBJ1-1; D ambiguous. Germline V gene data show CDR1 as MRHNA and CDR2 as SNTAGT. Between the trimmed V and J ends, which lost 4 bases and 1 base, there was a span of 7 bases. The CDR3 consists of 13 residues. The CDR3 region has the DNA TGTGCCAGCAGTGTGGAGGAGAACACTGAAGCTTTCTTT. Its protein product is CASSVEENTEAFF.

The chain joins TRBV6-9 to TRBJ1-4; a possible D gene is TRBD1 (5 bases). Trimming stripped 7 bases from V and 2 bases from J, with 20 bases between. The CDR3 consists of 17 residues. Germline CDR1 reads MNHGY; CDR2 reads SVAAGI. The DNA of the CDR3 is TGTGCCAGCAACCCCGTCGGGGGGGAGAAGACTAATGAAAAACTGTTTTTT. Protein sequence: CASNPVGGEKTNEKLFF.

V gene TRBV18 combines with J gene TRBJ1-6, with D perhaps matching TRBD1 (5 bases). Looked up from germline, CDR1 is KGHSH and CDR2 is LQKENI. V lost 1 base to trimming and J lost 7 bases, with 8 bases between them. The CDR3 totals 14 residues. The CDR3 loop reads CASSPLGENSPLHF. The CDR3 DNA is TGTGCCAGCTCACCACTAGGGGAAAATTCACCCCTCCACTTT.

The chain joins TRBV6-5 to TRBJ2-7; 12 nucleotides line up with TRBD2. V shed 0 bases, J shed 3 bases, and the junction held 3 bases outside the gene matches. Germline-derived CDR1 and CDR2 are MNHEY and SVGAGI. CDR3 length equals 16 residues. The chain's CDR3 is CASSYSTSGSFYEQYF. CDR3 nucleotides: TGTGCCAGCAGTTACTCGACTAGCGGGAGTTTCTACGAGCAGTACTTC.

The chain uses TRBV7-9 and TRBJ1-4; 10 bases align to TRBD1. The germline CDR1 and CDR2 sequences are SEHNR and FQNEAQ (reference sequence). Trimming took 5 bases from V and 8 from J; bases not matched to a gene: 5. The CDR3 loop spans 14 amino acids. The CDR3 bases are TGTGCCAGCAGCCCAGGACAGGGGGGCGAAAAACTGTTTTTT. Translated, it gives CASSPGQGGEKLFF.

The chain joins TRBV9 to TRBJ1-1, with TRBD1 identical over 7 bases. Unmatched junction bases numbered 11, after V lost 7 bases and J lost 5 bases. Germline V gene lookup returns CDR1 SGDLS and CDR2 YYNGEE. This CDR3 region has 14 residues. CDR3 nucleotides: TGTGCCAGCGCTCCAGGGGGACGGGGTACTGAAGCTTTCTTT. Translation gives CASAPGGRGTEAFF.

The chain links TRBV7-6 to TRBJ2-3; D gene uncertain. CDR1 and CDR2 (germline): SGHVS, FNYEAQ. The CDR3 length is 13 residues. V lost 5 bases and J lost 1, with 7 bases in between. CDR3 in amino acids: CASSVRGTDTQYF. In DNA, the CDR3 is TGTGCCAGCAGCGTACGGGGCACAGATACGCAGTATTTT.

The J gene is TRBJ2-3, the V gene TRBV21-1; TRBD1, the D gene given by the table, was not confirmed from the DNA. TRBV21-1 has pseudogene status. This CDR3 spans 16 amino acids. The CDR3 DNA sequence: TGTGCCAGCAGCACCCGGGGACAGGGATGGACAGATACGCAGTATTTT. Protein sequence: CASSTRGQGWTDTQYF.

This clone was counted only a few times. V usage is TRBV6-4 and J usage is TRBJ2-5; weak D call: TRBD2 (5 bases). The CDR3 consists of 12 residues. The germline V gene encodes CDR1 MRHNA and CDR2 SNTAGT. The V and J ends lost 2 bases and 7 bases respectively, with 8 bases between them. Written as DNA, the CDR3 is TGTGCCAGCAGTGACCAGAGCGGGACCCAGTACTTC. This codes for CASSDQSGTQYF.

CDR3 loop: CASSLWAGGQPQHF. The CDR3 nucleotides are TGTGCCAGCAGCTTGTGGGCAGGGGGTCAGCCCCAGCATTTT. The chain carries TRBV5-6 and TRBJ1-5, with 7 bases that match TRBD1. V gave up 1 base and J gave up 6 bases; unmatched junction bases: 4. This CDR3 has 14 residues. CDR1 and CDR2 (germline): SGHDT, YYEEEE.

The CDR3 protein is CASSRTSGRGYEQYF. In nucleotides, the CDR3 is TGTGCCAGCAGTAGGACTAGCGGGAGAGGCTACGAGCAGTACTTC. This chain connects TRBV7-2 to TRBJ2-7; TRBD2 matches 13 bases. The CDR3 runs to 15 residues. The V gene end was trimmed by 6 bases and the J gene end by 3 bases; junction bases not matched to a gene: 5. The germline CDR1 and CDR2 sequences are SGHTA and FQGNSA.

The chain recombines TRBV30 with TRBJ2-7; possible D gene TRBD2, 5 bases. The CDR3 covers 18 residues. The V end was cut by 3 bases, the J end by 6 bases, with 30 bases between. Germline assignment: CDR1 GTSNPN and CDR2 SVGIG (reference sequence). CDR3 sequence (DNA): TGTGCCTGGAGCACCGGGGATGGGAATAGCGCGCTGTGGTCCGAGCAGTACTTC. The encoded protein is CAWSTGDGNSALWSEQYF.

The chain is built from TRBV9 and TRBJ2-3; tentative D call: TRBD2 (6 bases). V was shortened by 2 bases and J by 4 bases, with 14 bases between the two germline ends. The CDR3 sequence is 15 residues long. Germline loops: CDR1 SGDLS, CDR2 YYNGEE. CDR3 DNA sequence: TGTGCCAGCAGCGTCGCCCCCCGGGAGTCAGATACGCAGTATTTT. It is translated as CASSVAPRESDTQYF. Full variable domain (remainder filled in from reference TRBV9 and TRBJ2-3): DSGVTQTPKHLITATGQRVTLRCSPRSGDLSVYWYQQSLDQGLQFLIQYYNGEERAKGNILERFSAQQFPDLHSELNLSSLELGDSALYFCASSVAPRESDTQYFGPGTRLTVL.

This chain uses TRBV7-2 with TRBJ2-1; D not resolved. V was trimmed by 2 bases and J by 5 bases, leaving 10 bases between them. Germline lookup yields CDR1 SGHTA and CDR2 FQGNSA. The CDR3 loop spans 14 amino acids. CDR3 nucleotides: TGTGCCAGCAGCTTATTGGCAGGCAACAATGAGCAGTTCTTC. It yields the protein CASSLLAGNNEQFF.

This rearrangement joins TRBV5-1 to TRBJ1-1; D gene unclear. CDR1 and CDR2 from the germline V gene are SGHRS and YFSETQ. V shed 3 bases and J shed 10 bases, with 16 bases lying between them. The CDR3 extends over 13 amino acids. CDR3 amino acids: CASSSGLLEGAFF. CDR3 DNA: TGCGCCAGCAGCTCCGGACTTCTCGAAGGAGCTTTCTTT.

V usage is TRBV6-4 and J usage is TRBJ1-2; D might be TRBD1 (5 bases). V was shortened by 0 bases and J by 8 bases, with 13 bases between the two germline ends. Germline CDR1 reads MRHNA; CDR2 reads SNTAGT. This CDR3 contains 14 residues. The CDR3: CASSDSRGFRGYTF. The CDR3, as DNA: TGTGCCAGCAGTGACTCGCGGGGGTTTCGCGGCTACACCTTC.

CDR3 residues: CASSTGEYEQYF. In DNA, the CDR3 is TGTGCCAGTAGTACAGGGGAGTACGAGCAGTACTTC. The chain links TRBV19 to TRBJ2-7, with D possibly matching TRBD1 (6 bases). Deletions cut 4 bases from V and 4 bases from J, with 8 bases between. Per the germline V gene, CDR1 is LNHDA and CDR2 is SQIVND (reference sequence). This CDR3 is built from 12 residues. The entire variable domain, with the rest obtained from reference TRBV19 and TRBJ2-7, is as follows: DGGITQSPKYLFRKEGQNVTLSCEQNLNHDAMYWYRQDPGQGLRLIYYSQIVNDFQKGDIAEGYSVSREKKESFPLTVTSAQKNPTAFYLCASSTGEYEQYFGPGTRLTVT.

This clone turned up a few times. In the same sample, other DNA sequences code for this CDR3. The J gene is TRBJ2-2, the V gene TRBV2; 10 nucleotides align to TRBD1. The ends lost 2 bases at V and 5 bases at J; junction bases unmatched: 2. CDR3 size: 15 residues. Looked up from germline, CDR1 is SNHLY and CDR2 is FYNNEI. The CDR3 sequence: CASSERTGGTGELFF. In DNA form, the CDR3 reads TGTGCCAGCAGTGAAAGGACAGGGGGGACCGGGGAGCTGTTTTTT.

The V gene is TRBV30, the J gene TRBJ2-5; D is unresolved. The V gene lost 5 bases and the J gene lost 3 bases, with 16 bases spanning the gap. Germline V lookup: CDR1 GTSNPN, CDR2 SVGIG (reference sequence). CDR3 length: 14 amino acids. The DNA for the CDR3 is TGTGCCTGGGACCGGGTCCCAGTAGAAGAGACCCAGTACTTC. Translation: CAWDRVPVEETQYF.

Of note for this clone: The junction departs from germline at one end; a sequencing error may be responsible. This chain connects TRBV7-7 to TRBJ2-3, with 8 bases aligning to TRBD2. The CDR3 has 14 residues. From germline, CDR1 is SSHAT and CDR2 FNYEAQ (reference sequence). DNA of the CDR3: TGTGCTAGCAGCACGGGACTAGTCGGAGATACGCAGTATTTT. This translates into CASSTGLVGDTQYF.

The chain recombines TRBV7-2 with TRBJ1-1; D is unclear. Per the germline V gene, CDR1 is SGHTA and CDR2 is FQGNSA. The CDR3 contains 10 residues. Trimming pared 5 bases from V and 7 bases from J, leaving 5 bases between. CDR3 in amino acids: CASSPVEAFF. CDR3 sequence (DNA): TGTGCCAGCAGCCCCGTTGAAGCTTTCTTT.

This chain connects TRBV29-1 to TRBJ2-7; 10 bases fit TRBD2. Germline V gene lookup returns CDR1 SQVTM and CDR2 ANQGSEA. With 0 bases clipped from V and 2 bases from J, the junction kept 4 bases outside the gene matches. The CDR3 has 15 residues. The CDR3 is CSVEDPSGSTYEQYF. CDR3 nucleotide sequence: TGCAGCGTTGAAGATCCTAGCGGGAGTACCTACGAGCAGTACTTC.

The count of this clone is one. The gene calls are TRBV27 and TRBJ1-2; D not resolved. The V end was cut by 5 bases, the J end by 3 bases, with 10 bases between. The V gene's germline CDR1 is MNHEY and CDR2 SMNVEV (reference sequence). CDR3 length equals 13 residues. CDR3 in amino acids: CASSGGWDYGYTF. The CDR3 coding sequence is TGTGCCAGCAGTGGAGGGTGGGACTATGGCTACACCTTC.

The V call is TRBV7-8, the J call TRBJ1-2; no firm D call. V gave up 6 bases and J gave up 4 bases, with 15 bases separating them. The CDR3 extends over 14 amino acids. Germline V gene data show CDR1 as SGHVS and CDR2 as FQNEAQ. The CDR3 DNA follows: TGTGCCAGCAGACGGGGAAGGTTGGGCTATGGCTACACCTTC. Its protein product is CASRRGRLGYGYTF.

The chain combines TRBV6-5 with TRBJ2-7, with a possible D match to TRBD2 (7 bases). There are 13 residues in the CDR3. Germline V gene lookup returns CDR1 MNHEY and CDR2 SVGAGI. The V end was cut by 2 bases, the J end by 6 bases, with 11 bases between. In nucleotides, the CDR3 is TGTGCCAGCAGTTACACTGGGGGGGCCGAGCAGTACTTC. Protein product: CASSYTGGAEQYF.

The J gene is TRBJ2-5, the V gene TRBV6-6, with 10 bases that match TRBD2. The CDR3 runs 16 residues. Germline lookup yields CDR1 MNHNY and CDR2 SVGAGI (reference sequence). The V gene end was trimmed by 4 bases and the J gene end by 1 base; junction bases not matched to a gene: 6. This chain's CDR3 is CASSSLSGRFQETQYF. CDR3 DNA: TGTGCCAGCAGTTCTCTTAGCGGGAGGTTCCAAGAGACCCAGTACTTC.

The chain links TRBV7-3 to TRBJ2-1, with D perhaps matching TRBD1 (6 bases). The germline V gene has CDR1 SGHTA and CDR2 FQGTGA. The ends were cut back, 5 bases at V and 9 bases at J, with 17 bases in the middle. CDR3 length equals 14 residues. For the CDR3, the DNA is TGTGCCAGCAGCCCGACAGGTGGGGTTTTTGAGCAGTTCTTC. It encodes CASSPTGGVFEQFF.